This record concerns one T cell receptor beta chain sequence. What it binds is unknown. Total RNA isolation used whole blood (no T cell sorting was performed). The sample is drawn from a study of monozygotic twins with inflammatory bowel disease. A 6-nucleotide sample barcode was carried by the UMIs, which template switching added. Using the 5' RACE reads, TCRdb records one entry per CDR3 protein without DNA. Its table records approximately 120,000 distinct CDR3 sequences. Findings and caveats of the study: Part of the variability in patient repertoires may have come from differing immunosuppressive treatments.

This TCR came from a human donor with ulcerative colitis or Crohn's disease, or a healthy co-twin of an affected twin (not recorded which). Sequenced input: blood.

The CDR3 loop is CASSADGNNSPLHF. This chain connects TRBV9 to TRBJ1-6. Germline-derived CDR1 and CDR2 are SGDLS and YYNGEE. This CDR3 is 14 amino acids long.